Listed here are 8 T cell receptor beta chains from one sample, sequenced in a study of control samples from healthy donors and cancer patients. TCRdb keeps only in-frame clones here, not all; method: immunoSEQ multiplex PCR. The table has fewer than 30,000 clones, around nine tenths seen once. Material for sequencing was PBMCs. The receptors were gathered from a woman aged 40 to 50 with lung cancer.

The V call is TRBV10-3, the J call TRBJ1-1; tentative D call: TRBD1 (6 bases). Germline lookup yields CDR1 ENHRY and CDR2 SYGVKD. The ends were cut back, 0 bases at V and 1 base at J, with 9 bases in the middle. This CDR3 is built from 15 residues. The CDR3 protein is CAISESRTANTEAFF. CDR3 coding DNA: TGTGCCATCAGTGAGTCCAGGACAGCGAACACTGAAGCTTTCTTT.

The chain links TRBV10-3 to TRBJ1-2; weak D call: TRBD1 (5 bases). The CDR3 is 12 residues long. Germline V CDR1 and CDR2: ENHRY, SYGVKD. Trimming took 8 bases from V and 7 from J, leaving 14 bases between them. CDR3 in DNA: TGTGCCATCGGGGAGGGGATCGGTGGCTACACCTTC. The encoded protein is CAIGEGIGGYTF.

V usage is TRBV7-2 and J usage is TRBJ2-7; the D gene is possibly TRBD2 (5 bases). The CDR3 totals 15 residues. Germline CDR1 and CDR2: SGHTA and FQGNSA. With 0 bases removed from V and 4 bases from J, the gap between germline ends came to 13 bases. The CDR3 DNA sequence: TGTGCCAGCAGCTTAGCGGGGAGTACTTCTTACGAGCAGTACTTC. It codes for CASSLAGSTSYEQYF.

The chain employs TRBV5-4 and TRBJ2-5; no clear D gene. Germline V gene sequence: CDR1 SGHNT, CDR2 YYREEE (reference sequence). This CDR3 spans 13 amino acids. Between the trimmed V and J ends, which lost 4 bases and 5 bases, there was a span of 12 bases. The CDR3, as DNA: TGTGCCAGCAGCACGGTATCTAGGGAGACCCAGTACTTC. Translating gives CASSTVSRETQYF.

As DNA, the CDR3 is TGTGCCAGCCGTCCTCTGGGTGGGGGCACTGAAGCTTTCTTT. This encodes CASRPLGGGTEAFF. V is TRBV6-4 and J is TRBJ1-1, with D perhaps matching TRBD1 (5 bases). CDR3 length: 14 amino acids. Germline CDR1 is MRHNA and CDR2 is SNTAGT. V was cut by 8 bases and J by 4 bases, with 17 bases left in between.

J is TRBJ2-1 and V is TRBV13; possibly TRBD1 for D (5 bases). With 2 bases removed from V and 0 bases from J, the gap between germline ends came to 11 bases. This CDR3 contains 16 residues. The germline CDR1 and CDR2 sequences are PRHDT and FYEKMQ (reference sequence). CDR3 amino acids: CASSLPRQSSYNEQFF. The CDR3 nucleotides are TGTGCCAGCAGCTTACCACGACAGAGCTCCTACAATGAGCAGTTCTTC.

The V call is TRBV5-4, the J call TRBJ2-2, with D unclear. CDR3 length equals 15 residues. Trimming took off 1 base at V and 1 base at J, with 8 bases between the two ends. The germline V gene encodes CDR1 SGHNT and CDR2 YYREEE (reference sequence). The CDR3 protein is CASSLRTQNTGELFF. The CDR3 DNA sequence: TGTGCCAGCAGCTTGCGGACCCAGAACACCGGGGAGCTGTTTTTT.

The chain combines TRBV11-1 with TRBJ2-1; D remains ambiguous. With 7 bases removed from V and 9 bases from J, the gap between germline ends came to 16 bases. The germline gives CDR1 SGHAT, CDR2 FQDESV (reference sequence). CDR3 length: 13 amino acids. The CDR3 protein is CASIRTADGEQFF. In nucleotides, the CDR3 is TGTGCCAGCATCAGGACGGCGGATGGTGAGCAGTTCTTC.